This T cell receptor (beta chain) was obtained from a study of technical replicates of blood from several donors. The junction had 6 bases not matched to a gene; V was cut back by 2 bases and J by 4 bases. The germline gives CDR1 MDHEN, CDR2 SYDVKM. There are 16 residues in the CDR3. Clones were sequenced by immunoSEQ multiplex PCR, and TCRdb holds only the in-frame ones, with some missing. Among nearly 80,000 clones listed, about nine tenths were seen once. The sample was T cells isolated from PBMCs. This receptor was obtained from a human donor in good health. The chain is built from TRBV28 and TRBJ2-5; 11 bases map to TRBD2. CDR3 in DNA: TGTGCCAGCAGTTTACTGACTAGCGGGGTCGTAGAGACCCAGTACTTC. Translation: CASSLLTSGVVETQYF.